The source of this T cell receptor (beta chain) is a study of human T cells and chemical hapten exposure. Time point meaning: pre-sensitization, week 0. The treatment is: therapeutic diphenylcyclopropenone sensitization with weekly scalp DPC. In TCRdb, the RACE reads were re-called with MiXCR into one record per CDR3 protein. The sample holds some 400,000 distinct CDR3 sequences; 5.1% are singletons and the top ten take 2.6%. The germline CDR1 and CDR2 sequences are DFQATT and SNEGSKA (reference sequence). This CDR3 has 21 residues. Trimming took 2 bases from V and 1 from J; bases not matched to a gene: 21. This clonotype was seen a handful of times.

The genes are TRBV20-1 and TRBJ2-3, with 10 nucleotides matching TRBD2. The source material was whole blood, sampled in connection with sensitization to the hapten diphenylcyclopropenone (DPC). The TCR was taken from a woman between 45 and 65 years old with alopecia areata. Some clones in this sample may be carry-over from other donors' samples. This CDR3 is CSARRSFFSGRASSRTDTQYF. CDR3 in DNA: TGCAGTGCTAGAAGGTCCTTTTTCAGCGGGAGGGCCTCTTCACGCACAGATACGCAGTATTTT.